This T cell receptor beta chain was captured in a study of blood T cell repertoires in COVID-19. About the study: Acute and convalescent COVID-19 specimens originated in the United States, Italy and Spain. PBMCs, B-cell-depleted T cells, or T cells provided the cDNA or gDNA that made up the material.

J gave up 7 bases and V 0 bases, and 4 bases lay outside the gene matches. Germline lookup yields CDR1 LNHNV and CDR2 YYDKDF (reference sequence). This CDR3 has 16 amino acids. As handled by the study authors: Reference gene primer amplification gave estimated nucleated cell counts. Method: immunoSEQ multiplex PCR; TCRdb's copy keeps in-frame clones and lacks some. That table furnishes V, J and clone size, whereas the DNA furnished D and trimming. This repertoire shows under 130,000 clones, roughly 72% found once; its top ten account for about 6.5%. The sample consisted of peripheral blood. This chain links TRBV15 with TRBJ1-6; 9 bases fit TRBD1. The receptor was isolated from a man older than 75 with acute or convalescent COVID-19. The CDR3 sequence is CATSREGGQGNSPLHF. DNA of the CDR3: TGTGCCACCAGCAGAGAGGGTGGACAGGGGAATTCACCCCTCCACTTT.